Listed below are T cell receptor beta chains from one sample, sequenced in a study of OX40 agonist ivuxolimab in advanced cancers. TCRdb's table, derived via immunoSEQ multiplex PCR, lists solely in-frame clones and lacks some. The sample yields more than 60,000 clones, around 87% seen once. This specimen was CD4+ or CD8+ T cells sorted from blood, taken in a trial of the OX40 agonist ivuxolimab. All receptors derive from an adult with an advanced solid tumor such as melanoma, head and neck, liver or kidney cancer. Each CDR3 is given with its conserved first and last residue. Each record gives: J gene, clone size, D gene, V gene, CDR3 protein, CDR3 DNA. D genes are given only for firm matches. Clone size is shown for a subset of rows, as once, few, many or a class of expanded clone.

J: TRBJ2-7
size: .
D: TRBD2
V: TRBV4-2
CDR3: CASSQEGRGLATKSAYYEQYF
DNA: TGTGCCAGCAGCCAAGAAGGTCGGGGACTAGCGACTAAGAGCGCATACTACGAGCAGTACTTC

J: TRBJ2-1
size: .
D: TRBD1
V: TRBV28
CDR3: CASSFYRGQSNNEQFF
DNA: TGTGCCAGCAGTTTTTACAGGGGGCAATCTAACAATGAGCAGTTCTTC

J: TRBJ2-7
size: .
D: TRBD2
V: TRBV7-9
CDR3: CASNLAGGGTYEQYF
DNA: TGTGCCAGCAACCTAGCGGGAGGAGGGACCTACGAGCAGTACTTC

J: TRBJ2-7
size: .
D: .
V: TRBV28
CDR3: CASSFGERRVGYF
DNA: TGTGCCAGCAGTTTCGGGGAAAGGAGAGTTGGGTACTTC

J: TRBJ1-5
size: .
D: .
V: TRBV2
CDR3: CASSEQESSNQPQHF
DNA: TGTGCCAGCAGTGAACAAGAAAGTAGCAATCAGCCCCAGCATTTT

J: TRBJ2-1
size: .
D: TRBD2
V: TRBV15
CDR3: CATSRTGTSNEQFF
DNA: TGTGCCACCAGCAGAACCGGGACTAGTAATGAGCAGTTCTTC

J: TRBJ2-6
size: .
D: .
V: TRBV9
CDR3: CASSNRYSGANVLTF
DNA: TGTGCCAGCAGCAACCGTTACTCTGGGGCCAACGTCCTGACTTTC

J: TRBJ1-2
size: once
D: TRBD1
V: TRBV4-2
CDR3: CASSQDSRGHYGYTF
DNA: TGTGCCAGCAGCCAAGATTCAAGGGGGCACTATGGCTACACCTTC

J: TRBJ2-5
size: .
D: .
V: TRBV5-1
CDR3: CASSLAGVEETQYF
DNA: TGCGCCAGCAGCTTGGCAGGGGTCGAAGAGACCCAGTACTTC

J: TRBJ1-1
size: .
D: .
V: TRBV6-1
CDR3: CASTKNTEAFF
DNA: TGTGCCAGCACTAAGAACACTGAAGCTTTCTTT

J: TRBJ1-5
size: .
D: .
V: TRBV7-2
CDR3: CASASGQYSNQPQHF
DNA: TGTGCCAGCGCAAGCGGACAGTATAGCAATCAGCCCCAGCATTTT

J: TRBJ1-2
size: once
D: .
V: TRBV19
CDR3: CASSILRANYGYTF
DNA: TGTGCCAGTAGTATTCTTCGAGCTAACTATGGCTACACCTTC

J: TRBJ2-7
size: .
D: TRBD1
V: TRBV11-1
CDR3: CASSLSGTVSYEQYF
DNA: TGTGCCAGCAGCTTATCGGGGACAGTCTCCTACGAGCAGTACTTC

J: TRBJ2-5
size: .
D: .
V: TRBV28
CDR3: CASSPRDLRGTQYF
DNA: TGTGCCAGCAGTCCCCGGGACCTACGTGGGACCCAGTACTTC

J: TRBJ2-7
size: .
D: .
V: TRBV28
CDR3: CASSQGSGPFSGEVSVEQYF
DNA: TGTGCCAGCAGTCAGGGGAGCGGTCCATTCTCCGGAGAGGTCTCGGTCGAGCAGTACTTC

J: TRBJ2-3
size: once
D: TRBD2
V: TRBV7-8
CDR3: CASSGASGRATDTQYF
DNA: TGTGCCAGCAGCGGGGCTAGCGGGAGGGCCACAGATACGCAGTATTTT

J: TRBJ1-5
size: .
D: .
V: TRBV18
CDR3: CASSPANSVSNQPQHF
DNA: TGTGCCAGCTCACCAGCCAATTCGGTAAGCAATCAGCCCCAGCATTTT

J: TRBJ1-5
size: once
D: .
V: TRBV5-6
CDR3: CASSLARGWDQPQHF
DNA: TGTGCCAGCAGCTTGGCCAGGGGCTGGGATCAGCCCCAGCATTTT

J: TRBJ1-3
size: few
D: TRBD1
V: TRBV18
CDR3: CASSLDLTGSGGNTIYF
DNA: TGTGCCAGCTCACTGGACTTGACAGGGAGCGGGGGAAACACCATATATTTT

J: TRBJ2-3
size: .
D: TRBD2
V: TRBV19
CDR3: CASSRGLAGMATDTQYF
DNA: TGTGCCAGTAGTAGGGGACTAGCGGGAATGGCAACAGATACGCAGTATTTT

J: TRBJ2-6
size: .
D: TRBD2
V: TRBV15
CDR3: CATSERGSGANVLTF
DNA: TGTGCCACCAGCGAGCGGGGTTCTGGGGCCAACGTCCTGACTTTC

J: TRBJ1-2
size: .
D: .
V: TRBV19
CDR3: CASSISGRGIYGYTF
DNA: TGTGCCAGTAGTATTTCTGGGAGGGGCATCTACGGCTACACCTTC

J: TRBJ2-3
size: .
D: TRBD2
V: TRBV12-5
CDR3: CASASSGGGYTQYF
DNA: TGTGCTAGTGCCTCTAGCGGTGGGGGGTATACGCAGTATTTT

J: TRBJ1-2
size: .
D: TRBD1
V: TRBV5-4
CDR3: CASSWGDRASGGYTF
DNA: TGTGCCAGCAGCTGGGGGGACAGGGCCTCGGGTGGCTACACCTTC

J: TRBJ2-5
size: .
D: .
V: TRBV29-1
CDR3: CSVAGLGRETQYF
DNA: TGCAGCGTGGCGGGACTCGGGCGAGAGACCCAGTACTTC

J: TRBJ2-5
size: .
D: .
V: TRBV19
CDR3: CASSIGPRKETQYF
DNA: TGTGCCAGTAGTATAGGTCCAAGGAAAGAGACCCAGTACTTC

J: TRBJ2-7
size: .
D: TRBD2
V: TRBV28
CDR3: CASSSSGTTDYEQYF
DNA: TGTGCCAGCAGTTCCTCCGGGACTACCGACTACGAGCAGTACTTC

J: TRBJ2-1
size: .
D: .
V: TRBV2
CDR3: CASGPITYNEQFF
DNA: TGTGCCAGCGGACCGATAACCTACAATGAGCAGTTCTTC

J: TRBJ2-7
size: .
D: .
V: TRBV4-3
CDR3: CASSQLLAYEQYF
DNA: TGCGCCAGCAGCCAATTGCTAGCCTACGAGCAGTACTTC

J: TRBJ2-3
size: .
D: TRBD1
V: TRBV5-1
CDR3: CASSLAGTTGGADTQYF
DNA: TGCGCCAGCAGCTTGGCCGGAACGACAGGGGGCGCGGATACGCAGTATTTT

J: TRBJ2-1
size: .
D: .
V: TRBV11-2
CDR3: CASSTRLRGNNEQFF
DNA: TGTGCCAGCAGTACTCGGTTGAGAGGGAACAATGAGCAGTTCTTC

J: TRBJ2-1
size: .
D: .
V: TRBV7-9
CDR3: CASSFRPRETNEQFF
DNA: TGTGCCAGCAGCTTTCGGCCGAGGGAAACGAATGAGCAGTTCTTC

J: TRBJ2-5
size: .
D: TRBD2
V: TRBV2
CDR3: CASSFRREGRETQYF
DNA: TGTGCCAGCAGTTTTCGGCGGGAGGGGAGAGAGACCCAGTACTTC

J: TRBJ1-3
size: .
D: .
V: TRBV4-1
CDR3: CASSQKGTGNTIYF
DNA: TGCGCCAGCAGCCAGAAGGGAACTGGAAACACCATATATTTT

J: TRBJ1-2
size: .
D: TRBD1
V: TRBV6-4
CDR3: CASKGQGENGYTF
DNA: TGTGCCAGCAAAGGACAGGGGGAAAATGGCTACACCTTC

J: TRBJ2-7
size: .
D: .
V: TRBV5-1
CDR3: CASSPRPRGPYEQYF
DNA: TGCGCCAGCAGCCCCCGCCCCCGGGGACCCTACGAGCAGTACTTC

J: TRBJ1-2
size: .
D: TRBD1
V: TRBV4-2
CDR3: CASSQGTGVWNYGYTF
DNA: TGTGCCAGCAGCCAGGGGACAGGGGTGTGGAACTATGGCTACACCTTT

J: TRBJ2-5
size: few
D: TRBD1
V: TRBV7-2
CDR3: CASSLAWTGGSETQYF
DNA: TGTGCCAGCAGCTTAGCGTGGACAGGGGGCTCAGAGACCCAGTACTTC

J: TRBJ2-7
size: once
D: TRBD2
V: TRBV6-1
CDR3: CASREPGLAGTYEQYF
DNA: TGTGCCAGCAGAGAACCGGGACTAGCGGGCACCTACGAGCAGTACTTC

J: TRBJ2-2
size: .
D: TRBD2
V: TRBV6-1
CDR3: CASGRLAGHTGELFF
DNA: TGTGCCAGCGGTCGACTAGCGGGGCACACCGGGGAGCTGTTTTTT